The text below deals with one TCR beta chain. One end of the junction fails to match germline, which may point to a read error. This entry belongs to a study of blood T cells in healthy people across ages. PCR was performed a second time for roughly 7 to 11 cycles using a sample-barcoded 5' primer and a J-beta primer mix. Tags on each cDNA molecule came from a template-switch adaptor with 12 random nucleotides. One entry per CDR3 protein results from TCRdb running MiXCR on the 5' RACE reads. The profile shows about 1.8 million distinct CDR3 sequences, roughly 52% of them singletons. Ranging in age from about 6 to 95, the donors were healthy Caucasian individuals from Russia. CDR3 length: 15 amino acids. CDR1 LNHDA and CDR2 SQIVND come from the germline V gene (reference sequence).

The chain uses TRBV19 and TRBJ2-1; unclear D gene. This clonotype was obtained from a woman between 40 and 50 years old in good health. Sequenced: blood. CDR3 DNA: TGTGCCAGTAGTATGGGTCAGTTGCCCTACGATGAGCAGTTCTTC. Encoded protein: CASSMGQLPYDEQFF.